Many counts were recorded for the clone carrying this TCR beta chain. Its antigen is unknown. The CDR3 loop spans 15 amino acids. V was pared by 3 bases and J by 4 bases, with 13 bases between. The germline V gene has CDR1 SGHNT and CDR2 YENEEA. The data were obtained in a study of T-cell reconstitution after alpha-beta-depleted transplantation in children. Researchers prepared the TCRbeta library using unique molecular identifiers, the study reports. TCRdb re-called the PCR reads with MiXCR, one entry per CDR3 protein. The sample includes over 3,000 distinct CDR3 sequences, 8.5% to 9.5% seen only once; the top ten take around 50%. Study-level results: It was reported that alpha-beta T cells came from several hundred expanded graft clones (about two months after transplant). From newly produced T cells came most of the T-cell counts and diversity one year after transplant. Surviving recipient cells, namely T cells and thymic progenitors, were the source of high day-60 TCRbeta diversity in some patients.

The rearrangement joins TRBV11-3 to TRBJ1-3, with a weak D call TRBD1 (6 bases). Here the sequenced sample was PBMCs, mostly from graft donor cells, taken 180 days after TCRalphabeta/CD19-depleted stem cell transplant. The sequence derives from a male patient aged 2-9 years who had a stem cell transplant for acute lymphoblastic leukemia, so the T cells may come from the graft donor. In DNA form, the CDR3 reads TGTGCCAGCAGCTTGACCCTCGGGGGCGGAAACACCATATATTTT. Its protein is CASSLTLGGGNTIYF.